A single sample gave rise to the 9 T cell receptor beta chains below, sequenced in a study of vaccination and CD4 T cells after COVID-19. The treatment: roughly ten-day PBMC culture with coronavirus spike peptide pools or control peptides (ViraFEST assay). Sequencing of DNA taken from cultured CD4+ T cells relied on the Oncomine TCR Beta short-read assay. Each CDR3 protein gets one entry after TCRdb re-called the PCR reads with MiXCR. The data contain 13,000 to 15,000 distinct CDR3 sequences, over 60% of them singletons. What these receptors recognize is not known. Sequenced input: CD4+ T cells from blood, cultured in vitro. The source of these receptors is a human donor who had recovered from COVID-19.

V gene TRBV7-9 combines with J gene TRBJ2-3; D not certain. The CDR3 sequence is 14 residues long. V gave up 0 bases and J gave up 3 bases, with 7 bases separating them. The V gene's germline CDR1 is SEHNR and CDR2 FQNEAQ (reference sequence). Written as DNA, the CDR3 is TGTGCCAGCAGCTTAGCGGGCATAACAGATACGCAGTATTTT. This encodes CASSLAGITDTQYF.

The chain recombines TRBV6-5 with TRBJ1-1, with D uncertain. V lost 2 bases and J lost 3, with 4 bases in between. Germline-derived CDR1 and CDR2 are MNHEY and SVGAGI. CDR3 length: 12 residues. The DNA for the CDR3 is TGTGCCAGCAGTTACCGGGACACTGAAGCTTTCTTT. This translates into CASSYRDTEAFF.

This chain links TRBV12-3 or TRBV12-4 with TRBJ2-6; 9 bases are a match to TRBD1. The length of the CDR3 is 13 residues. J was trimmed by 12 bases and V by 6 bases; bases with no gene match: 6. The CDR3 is CASSPGTGPVLTF. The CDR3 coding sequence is TGTGCCAGCAGCCCCGGGACAGGGCCCGTCCTGACTTTC.

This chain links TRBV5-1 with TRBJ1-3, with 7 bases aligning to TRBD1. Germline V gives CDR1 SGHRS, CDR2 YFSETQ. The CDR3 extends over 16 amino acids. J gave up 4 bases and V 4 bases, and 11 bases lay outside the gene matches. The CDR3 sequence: CASSGDLQGKGNTIYF. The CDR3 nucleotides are TGCGCCAGCAGCGGCGACCTACAGGGGAAAGGAAACACCATATATTTT.

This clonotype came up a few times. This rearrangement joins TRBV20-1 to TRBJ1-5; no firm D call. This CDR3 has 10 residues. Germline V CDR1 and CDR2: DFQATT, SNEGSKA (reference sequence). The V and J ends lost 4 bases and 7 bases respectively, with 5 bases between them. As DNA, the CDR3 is TGCAGTGCTAATGACCAGCCCCAGCATTTT. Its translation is CSANDQPQHF.

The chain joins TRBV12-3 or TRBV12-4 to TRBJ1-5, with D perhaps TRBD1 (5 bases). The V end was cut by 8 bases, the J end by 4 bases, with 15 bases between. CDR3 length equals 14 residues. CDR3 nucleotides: TGTGCCAGCGGGGAGAGGCAGGGAAATCAGCCCCAGCATTTT. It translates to CASGERQGNQPQHF.

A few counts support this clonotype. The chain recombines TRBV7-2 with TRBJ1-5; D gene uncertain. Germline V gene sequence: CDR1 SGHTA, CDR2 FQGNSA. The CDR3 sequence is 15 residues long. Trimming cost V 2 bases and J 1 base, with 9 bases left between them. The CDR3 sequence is CASSLFEGSNQPQHF. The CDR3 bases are TGTGCCAGCAGCTTATTTGAAGGAAGCAATCAGCCCCAGCATTTT.

CDR3 sequence (DNA): TGCAGTGCTAGACCCGCCGGGACAGGGGGCTACGAGCAGTACTTC. Protein sequence: CSARPAGTGGYEQYF. The rearrangement joins TRBV20-1 to TRBJ2-7; TRBD1 matches at 11 bases. The V gene's germline CDR1 is DFQATT and CDR2 SNEGSKA (reference sequence). This CDR3 is built from 15 residues. V trimming: 2 bases; J trimming: 3 bases; junction bases outside the gene matches: 6.

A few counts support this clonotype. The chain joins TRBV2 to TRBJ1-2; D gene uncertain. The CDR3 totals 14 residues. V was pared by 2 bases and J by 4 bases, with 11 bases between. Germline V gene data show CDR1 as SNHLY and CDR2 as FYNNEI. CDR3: CASSEPGSSYGYTF. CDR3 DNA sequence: TGTGCCAGCAGTGAACCGGGGAGTTCCTATGGCTACACCTTC.